This TCR beta chain was sequenced during a study of technical replicates of blood from a handful of donors. Produced via immunoSEQ multiplex PCR; TCRdb's table is partial and in-frame only. Of about 70,000 clones in the sample, approximately 96% were seen once. Germline CDR1 reads SGHRS; CDR2 reads YFSETQ. Trimming stripped 0 bases from V and 3 bases from J, with 10 bases between. The CDR3 consists of 15 residues. The rearrangement links TRBV5-1 to TRBJ2-1; weak D call: TRBD2 (7 bases). This receptor was obtained from a human donor in good health. The sample taken for sequencing was T cells isolated from PBMCs. The CDR3 loop is CASSLAGGLYNEQFF. CDR3 nucleotides: TGCGCCAGCAGCTTGGCGGGGGGCCTCTACAATGAGCAGTTCTTC. Full variable domain (missing parts from reference TRBV5-1 and TRBJ2-1): KAGVTQTPRYLIKTRGQQVTLSCSPISGHRSVSWYQQTPGQGLQFLFEYFSETQRNKGNFPGRFSGRQFSNSRSEMNVSTLELGDSALYLCASSLAGGLYNEQFFGPGTRLTVL.